This T cell receptor (beta chain) emerged from a study of T cell changes during pregnancy in multiple sclerosis (dated by TCRdb to between 2018 and 2021). Turning to the overall study: In women with multiple sclerosis, the researchers looked at how the T cell repertoire shifted as pregnancy progressed.

This clone has a single count. The clone's antigen remains unknown. Nothing much larger sits one base from this clone, and base qualities are not available. The library was generated by the immunoSEQ multiplex PCR assay. Sourced from immuneACCESS, this table was stored by TCRdb with only in-frame sequences that have V and J called. A share of the clones is absent; for the studies checked, an unresolved V gene accounts for under half, and the remainder has no known explanation. The sample records roughly 110,000 clones, about 94% of which are singletons. Together, the top ten hold about 1.6% of the sample. The junction shows trimming of 2 bases on V and 9 bases on J, plus 14 bases between the germline ends. CDR1 MNHEY and CDR2 SVGAGI are derived from the germline V gene. The CDR3 numbers 14 residues from cysteine through phenylalanine. Only the CDR3 part of the read is kept: 42 bases, read in frame from the first base.

In this chain, TRBV6-5 is recombined with TRBJ1-5; the D gene cannot be named for sure. The sample consisted of peripheral blood, taken in the third trimester of pregnancy. The receptor comes from a female donor with multiple sclerosis, enrolled in a pregnancy study. Here the CDR3 is given as CASSYLSRPGPQHF. In nucleotides, the sequence is TGTGCCAGCAGTTACCTCTCCCGCCCGGGGCCCCAGCATTTT.